Shown below are 19 T cell receptor beta chains from a single sample sequenced in a study of Graves' ophthalmopathy and Graves' hyperthyroidism. RNA transcripts were the template, and TCR beta CDR3 regions were amplified from them. A first-round RT-PCR used HTBI primers, followed by a second-round multiplex PCR. TCRdb used MiXCR to reprocess the multiplex PCR reads, holding one entry per CDR3 protein. Seen here are about 370,000 distinct CDR3 sequences, approximately 20% observed once, and the top ten hold about 1.4%. The sequenced sample consisted of peripheral blood. The receptors stem from a woman in her late teens or twenties with Graves' ophthalmopathy.

In its sample, this clonotype was seen many times. V gene TRBV6-5 combines with J gene TRBJ1-5; D gene uncertain. CDR3 length: 13 amino acids. V was shortened by 4 bases and J by 0 bases, with 4 bases between the two germline ends. The V gene's germline CDR1 is MNHEY and CDR2 SVGAGI. The CDR3, as DNA: TGTGCCAGCAGTTCAGGTAGCAATCAGCCCCAGCATTTT. Amino acid sequence: CASSSGSNQPQHF.

Ten or more counts support this clonotype. The V call is TRBV6-2 or TRBV6-3, the J call TRBJ2-5; D perhaps matches TRBD2 (5 bases). V lost 5 bases to trimming and J lost 4 bases, with 17 bases between them. From germline, CDR1 is MNHEY and CDR2 SVGEGT. The CDR3 contains 15 residues. The CDR3 loop is CASSTPTRSGETQYF. The CDR3 DNA reads TGTGCCAGCAGTACCCCCACCCGAAGCGGAGAGACCCAGTACTTC.

This clonotype was recorded many times. V gene TRBV28 combines with J gene TRBJ1-5; 7 nucleotides line up with TRBD1. Germline loops: CDR1 MDHEN, CDR2 SYDVKM. The J segment lost 7 bases and the V segment lost 5 bases, leaving 11 bases of the junction unmatched. The length of the CDR3 is 15 residues. The CDR3 is CASSLPQGPGQPQHF. DNA for the CDR3: TGTGCCAGCAGTCTCCCACAGGGGCCTGGGCAGCCCCAGCATTTT.

This clonotype was seen at least ten times. The J gene is TRBJ1-5, the V gene TRBV19, with a weak D call TRBD1 (6 bases). V was trimmed by 5 bases and J by 2 bases, leaving 13 bases between them. Germline V lookup: CDR1 LNHDA, CDR2 SQIVND (reference sequence). The length of the CDR3 is 15 residues. The CDR3 reads CASSLQGKGNQPQHF. The CDR3 DNA is TGTGCCAGTAGTCTACAGGGAAAGGGCAATCAGCCCCAGCATTTT.

Ten or more counts support this clonotype. V is TRBV20-1 and J is TRBJ2-7; no clear D gene. Trimming took 5 bases from V and 7 from J, leaving 12 bases between them. Germline CDR1 DFQATT, CDR2 SNEGSKA (reference sequence). This CDR3 has 11 residues. Here the CDR3 reads CSAQQGWEQYF. DNA for the CDR3: TGCAGTGCTCAACAAGGCTGGGAGCAGTACTTC.

The table lists this clonotype with a count of one. V usage is TRBV6-2 or TRBV6-3 and J usage is TRBJ1-5; D is perhaps TRBD1 (6 bases). Germline-derived CDR1 and CDR2 are MNHEY and SVGEGT. The CDR3 consists of 16 residues. V lost 5 bases and J 1 base, leaving 15 bases between the germline ends. CDR3 in amino acids: CASSVTGTVSNQPQHF. The DNA for the CDR3 is TGTGCCAGCAGTGTAACAGGGACCGTAAGCAATCAGCCCCAGCATTTT.

This clonotype was counted ten times or more. The chain's CDR3 is CASSQVGGGEQYF. CDR3 sequence (DNA): TGCGCCAGCAGCCAAGTTGGGGGGGGAGAGCAGTACTTC. The chain uses TRBV4-3 and TRBJ2-7; 7 bases map to TRBD2. Germline V gene lookup returns CDR1 LGHNA and CDR2 YSLEER. V was pared by 1 base and J by 7 bases, with 4 bases of the junction left unmatched. The length of the CDR3 is 13 residues.

V and J are TRBV2 and TRBJ1-2; 9 bases line up with TRBD1. CDR3 size: 15 residues. The ends lost 7 bases at V and 4 bases at J; junction bases unmatched: 10. Germline CDR1 reads SNHLY; CDR2 reads FYNNEI. The CDR3: CASTGQGDSSYGYTF. CDR3 DNA sequence: TGTGCCAGCACGGGACAGGGTGATAGTAGCTATGGCTACACCTTC.

In the case of this clonotype: This may come from a read error, since a much larger clone is one base off. The chain uses TRBV7-2 and TRBJ1-1; D uncertain. Germline CDR1 reads SGHTA; CDR2 reads FQGNSA. This CDR3 comprises 14 residues. Trimming took off 0 bases at V and 1 base at J, with 6 bases between the two ends. The chain's CDR3 is CASSLAQANTEAFF. The CDR3 nucleotides are TGTGCCAGCAGCTTAGCGCAGGCGAACACTGAAGCTTTCTTT.

Ten or more counts support this clonotype. The rearrangement uses TRBV14 and TRBJ2-4; TRBD1 aligns across 9 bases. The CDR3 sequence is 16 residues long. V lost 3 bases, J lost 9 bases, and 12 bases stayed unmatched. Germline-derived CDR1 and CDR2 are SGHDN and FVKESK. The CDR3 here is CASSHMGQGILGIQYF. CDR3 in DNA: TGTGCCAGCAGCCATATGGGACAGGGAATCCTCGGCATTCAGTACTTC.

This clonotype came up a few times. A much larger clone is a single base away; this may be a read error. V usage is TRBV5-1 and J usage is TRBJ2-7; 9 bases are a match to TRBD2. The CDR3 has 15 amino acids. Germline V gene sequence: CDR1 SGHRS, CDR2 YFSETQ. V gave up 0 bases and J gave up 7 bases; unmatched junction bases: 8. The CDR3 spells CASSLEAGGSGEQYF. CDR3 coding DNA: TGCGCCAGCAGCTTGGAGGCGGGAGGGTCGGGGGAGCAGTACTTC.

This clonotype has ten or more counts. The V and J genes are TRBV27 and TRBJ2-7; D is perhaps TRBD1 (5 bases). This CDR3 comprises 13 residues. In germline, CDR1 is MNHEY, CDR2 SMNVEV (reference sequence). With 6 bases removed from V and 5 bases from J, the gap between germline ends came to 14 bases. The CDR3 region is CASRIWGSDEQYF. DNA of the CDR3: TGTGCCAGCAGGATATGGGGCTCGGACGAGCAGTACTTC.

This clonotype was recorded many times. The rearrangement links TRBV7-6 to TRBJ2-5; D not certain. Germline CDR1 and CDR2: SGHVS and FNYEAQ. V shed 4 bases and J shed 4 bases, with 10 bases lying between them. The CDR3 runs to 13 residues. The CDR3: CASSSQDPETQYF. For the CDR3, the DNA is TGTGCCAGCAGCTCCCAAGATCCAGAGACCCAGTACTTC. The whole variable domain, filled in from reference TRBV7-6 and TRBJ2-5, reads GAGVSQSPRYKVTKRGQDVALRCDPISGHVSLYWYRQALGQGPEFLTYFNYEAQQDKSGLPNDRFSAERPEGSISTLTIQRTEQRDSAMYRCASSSQDPETQYFGPGTRLLVL.

This clonotype has a count of ten or more. The rearrangement links TRBV19 to TRBJ2-5; D not resolved. With 3 bases removed from V and 5 bases from J, the gap between germline ends came to 10 bases. This CDR3 spans 13 amino acids. Germline V gene data show CDR1 as LNHDA and CDR2 as SQIVND (reference sequence). The CDR3 coding sequence is TGTGCCAGTAGTATCTATATCTGGGAGACCCAGTACTTC. Translating gives CASSIYIWETQYF.

In its sample, this clonotype was seen once. The chain is built from TRBV6-2 or TRBV6-3 and TRBJ2-7, with 12 nucleotides matching TRBD2. Germline lookup yields CDR1 MNHEY and CDR2 SVGEGT. With V trimmed by 4 bases and J by 6 bases, 7 bases remained unmatched. The CDR3 totals 15 residues. The CDR3 nucleotides read TGTGCCAGCAGTTCCCGACTAGCGGGAGTATCCGAGCAGTACTTC. It yields the protein CASSSRLAGVSEQYF.

This clonotype was seen repeatedly, ten times or more. Its ends do not fully match the called genes, so a read error is possible. The chain carries TRBV6-1 and TRBJ1-5; 12 nucleotides match TRBD1. Looked up from germline, CDR1 is MNHNS and CDR2 is SASEGT. The CDR3 extends over 16 amino acids. The CDR3 spells CASSVGQGASNRPQHF. The CDR3 DNA follows: TGTGCCAGCAGCGTGGGACAGGGGGCTAGCAATCGGCCCCAGCATTTT.

This clonotype has a count of ten or more. V and J are TRBV7-9 and TRBJ2-5; D could derive from TRBD1 or TRBD2 (5 bases each). Germline-derived CDR1 and CDR2 are SEHNR and FQNEAQ (reference sequence). This CDR3 comprises 14 residues. Trimming left V 5 bases short and J 2 bases short, with 12 bases between. The CDR3 here is CASSRRDVQETQYF. The CDR3 DNA sequence: TGTGCCAGCAGCCGTCGGGACGTTCAAGAGACCCAGTACTTC. Looking up the rest from reference TRBV7-9 and TRBJ2-5 gives the full variable domain: DTGVSQNPRHKITKRGQNVTFRCDPISEHNRLYWYRQTLGQGPEFLTYFQNEAQLEKSRLLSDRFSAERPKGSFSTLEIQRTEQGDSAMYLCASSRRDVQETQYFGPGTRLLVL.

This clonotype occurred many times. V usage is TRBV6-1 and J usage is TRBJ1-3, with TRBD1 as a possible D gene (5 bases). Trimming stripped 0 bases from V and 2 bases from J, with 8 bases between. The CDR3 has 15 residues. The germline V gene encodes CDR1 MNHNS and CDR2 SASEGT. The CDR3 coding sequence is TGTGCCAGCAGTGAAGCCAGGGTGGCTGGAAACACCATATATTTT. This encodes CASSEARVAGNTIYF.

This clonotype was observed at least ten times. V gene TRBV6-1 combines with J gene TRBJ2-3; no reliable D call. With 5 bases removed from V and 4 bases from J, the gap between germline ends came to 13 bases. The CDR3 runs to 14 residues. Germline V gene sequence: CDR1 MNHNS, CDR2 SASEGT. CDR3 bases: TGTGCCAGCAGTACCCCCAGCAACGCAGATACGCAGTATTTT. It encodes CASSTPSNADTQYF.